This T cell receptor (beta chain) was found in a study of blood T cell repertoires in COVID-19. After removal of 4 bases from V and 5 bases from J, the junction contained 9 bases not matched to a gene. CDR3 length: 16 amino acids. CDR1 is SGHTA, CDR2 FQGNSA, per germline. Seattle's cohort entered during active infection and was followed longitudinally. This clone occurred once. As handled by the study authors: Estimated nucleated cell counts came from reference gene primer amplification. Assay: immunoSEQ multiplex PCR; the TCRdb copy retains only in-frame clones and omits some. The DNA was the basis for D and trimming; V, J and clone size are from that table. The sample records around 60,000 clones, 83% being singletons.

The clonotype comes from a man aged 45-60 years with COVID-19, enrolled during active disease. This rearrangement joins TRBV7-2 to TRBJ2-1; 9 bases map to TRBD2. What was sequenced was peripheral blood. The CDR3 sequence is CASSSFWVAGDNEQFF. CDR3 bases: TGTGCCAGCAGCTCTTTTTGGGTAGCGGGAGACAATGAGCAGTTCTTC.